Described below is a single T cell receptor (beta chain) sequence and its context. Seattle's cohort entered during active infection and was followed longitudinally. The data were obtained in a study of blood T cell repertoires in COVID-19. Libraries were prepared by immunoSEQ multiplex PCR; TCRdb keeps only in-frame clonotypes and omits some of them. Of approximately 160,000 clones listed, more than 80% were seen once; the top ten hold roughly 2%. Sequencing was done on a sample of peripheral blood. The receptor was isolated from a woman aged 60 to 75 with COVID-19, enrolled during active disease.

The CDR3 reads CASTLRPAQQETQYF. CDR3 DNA: TGTGCCAGCACCTTGCGCCCAGCACAGCAAGAGACCCAGTACTTC. The chain joins TRBV7-6 to TRBJ2-5; no clear D gene. Per the germline V gene, CDR1 is SGHVS and CDR2 is FNYEAQ. The CDR3 extends over 15 amino acids. The V gene lost 7 bases and the J gene lost 2 bases, with 17 bases spanning the gap.